The rows below give T cell receptor beta chains drawn from one sample of a study of cytomegalovirus exposure and HLA in healthy donors. The data were produced by immunoSEQ multiplex PCR, yet TCRdb's version contains in-frame clones alone and is incomplete. The data hold fewer than 150,000 clones, with just under 80% observed a single time. The material sequenced was PBMCs. The receptors shown here come from a man between 25 and 39 years old in good health. CDR3s leave out the opening cysteine and the closing phenylalanine or tryptophan.

CDR3,length,J,V
AWSDRQGGWADTQY,14,TRBJ2-3,TRBV30
ATSRAGTAVNQPQH,14,TRBJ1-5,TRBV15
ASSESRGQETQY,12,TRBJ2-5,TRBV10-1
ASSPLSPDQPQH,12,TRBJ1-5,TRBV28
ASSGLAGAWETQY,13,TRBJ2-5,TRBV7-7
ASSEVRTSPYNEQF,14,TRBJ2-1,TRBV6-1
ACARRNGETQY,11,TRBJ2-5,TRBV30
ATGQAAGYGYT,11,TRBJ1-2,TRBV15
ASSEQGGGQPQH,12,TRBJ1-5,TRBV6-1
ASSLEGGGPNEKLF,14,TRBJ1-4,TRBV5-1
ASSSAGEKLF,10,TRBJ1-4,TRBV6-6
ASSPLDLAKNIQY,13,TRBJ2-4,TRBV2
ASSPTGRSNQPQH,13,TRBJ1-5,TRBV18
ASRKTSGPTYEQY,13,TRBJ2-7,TRBV19
AISTGTGYNQPQH,13,TRBJ1-5,TRBV10-3
ASSFPGLPQF,10,TRBJ2-1,TRBV27
ASSLNQIRRDGYEQY,15,TRBJ2-7,TRBV5-1
ASTLAGKETQY,11,TRBJ2-5,TRBV6-1
ASSLTRDSYEQY,12,TRBJ2-7,TRBV11-2
ASSTGSYEQY,10,TRBJ2-7,TRBV6-7
ASSERAGPINQPQH,14,TRBJ1-5,TRBV2
ASSWDRETEAF,11,TRBJ1-1,TRBV14